This TCR beta chain was sequenced during a study of blood T cell repertoires in COVID-19. Study context: Sources were T cells, B-cell-depleted T cells, or PBMCs; the material itself was cDNA or gDNA.

Authors' data handling: How many nucleated cells were present was estimated from reference gene primer amplification. The data were produced by immunoSEQ multiplex PCR, yet TCRdb's version contains in-frame clones alone and is incomplete. V and J calls and clone size are as listed in that table; D and trimming were resolved from the DNA. The sample has more than 85,000 clones; roughly 85% are singletons. V shed 6 bases, J shed 4 bases, and the junction held 10 bases outside the gene matches. Germline V gene lookup returns CDR1 MDHEN and CDR2 SYDVKM. The CDR3 length is 16 residues. The source material was peripheral blood. This rearrangement joins TRBV28 to TRBJ1-5; TRBD1 aligns across 9 bases. This receptor was taken from a man older than 75 with acute or convalescent COVID-19. CDR3 in amino acids: CASRKQGAHRNQPQHF. CDR3 sequence (DNA): TGTGCCAGCAGGAAACAGGGGGCACATCGGAATCAGCCCCAGCATTTT. The variable domain in full, with the rest retrieved from reference TRBV28 and TRBJ1-5, is DVKVTQSSRYLVKRTGEKVFLECVQDMDHENMFWYRQDPGLGLRLIYFSYDVKMKEKGDIPEGYSVSREKKERFSLILESASTNQTSMYLCASRKQGAHRNQPQHFGDGTRLSIL.